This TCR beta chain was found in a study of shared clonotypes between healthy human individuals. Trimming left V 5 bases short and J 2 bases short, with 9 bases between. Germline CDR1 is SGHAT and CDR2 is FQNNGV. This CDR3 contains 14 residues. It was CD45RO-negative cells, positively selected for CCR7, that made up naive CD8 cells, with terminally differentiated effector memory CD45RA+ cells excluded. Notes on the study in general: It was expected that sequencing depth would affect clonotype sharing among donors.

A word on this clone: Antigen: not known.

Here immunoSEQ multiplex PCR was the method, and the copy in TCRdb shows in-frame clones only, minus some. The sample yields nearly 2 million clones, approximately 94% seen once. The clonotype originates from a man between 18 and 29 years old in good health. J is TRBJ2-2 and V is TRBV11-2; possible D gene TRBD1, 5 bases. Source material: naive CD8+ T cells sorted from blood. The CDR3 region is CASSATVNTGELFF. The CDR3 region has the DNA TGTGCCAGCAGCGCGACAGTCAACACCGGGGAGCTGTTTTTT. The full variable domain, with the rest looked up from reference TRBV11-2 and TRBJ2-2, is EAGVAQSPRYKIIEKRQSVAFWCNPISGHATLYWYQQILGQGPKLLIQFQNNGVVDDSQLPKDRFSAERLKGVDSTLKIQPAKLEDSAVYLCASSATVNTGELFFGEGSRLTVL.